The T cell receptor (beta chain) described here comes from a study of identical twins. Regarding the study as a whole: Modelling approaches yielded underestimates of out-of-frame TCR alpha sharing between monozygotic twins. Insertions ran lower in abundant cord blood beta clonotypes, though not in memory repertoires. The study reached conclusions through statistical analysis that was cross-sectional, not following the same donors.

Germline V gives CDR1 DFQATT, CDR2 SNEGSKA (reference sequence). This CDR3 has 18 residues. Trimming at V came to 0 bases and at J to 3 bases, leaving 13 bases not matched to a gene. Remarks on this clonotype: What it binds is not known.

Addition of a universal primer site occurred through template switching, and cDNA carried unique molecular identifiers. TCRdb redid the calling of the 5' RACE reads with MiXCR, one entry per CDR3 protein. The repertoire has 700,000 to 950,000 distinct CDR3 sequences, around 12% of them found once; the top ten carry 1.5% to 2%. The sample was also linked to a second study, of yellow fever vaccine responses in identical twins.

The source is a woman aged 18 to 35 in good health. Sequenced: PBMCs. The rearrangement uses TRBV20-1 and TRBJ2-7, with 11 bases fitting TRBD2. The CDR3 spells CSARDKLAGGSNHYEQYF. CDR3 coding DNA: TGCAGTGCTAGAGATAAGCTAGCGGGAGGCTCAAATCACTACGAGCAGTACTTC.